The 25 T cell receptor beta chains below were found in one sample sequenced in a study of metastatic and nonmetastatic thyroid tumors. Through MiXCR, TCRdb re-clonotyped the PCR reads. The sample lists more than 40,000 clones, 15% to 20% seen once, with approximately 21% in the top ten. Patients underwent thyroid surgery, and none had received any treatment before it. Sample: blood. These receptors were collected from a female donor with papillary thyroid cancer or a benign thyroid nodule (not recorded which). Some clones in this sample may be carry-over from other donors' samples.

This clone was seen a handful of times. A read error is possible here, since a much larger clone lies one base away. The CDR3 DNA is TGTGCCAGCATCAGCGGGGGCGGAACTAATGAAAAACTGTTTTTT. Its protein product is CASISGGGTNEKLFF. The genes are TRBV28 and TRBJ1-4, with D possibly matching TRBD1 (6 bases). V lost 7 bases and J 1 base, leaving 13 bases between the germline ends. The CDR3 loop spans 15 amino acids. CDR1 is MDHEN and CDR2 is SYDVKM in the germline V gene.

This clone has at least ten counts. This rearrangement joins TRBV6-5 to TRBJ2-2; 11 positions agree with TRBD1. Losses at the gene ends were 2 bases for V and 6 bases for J; bases not matched to a gene: 14. The germline V gene has CDR1 MNHEY and CDR2 SVGAGI. The CDR3 extends over 19 amino acids. The CDR3 protein is CASSYAYLPGTGGAGELFF. CDR3 in DNA: TGTGCCAGCAGTTACGCTTACCTCCCCGGGACAGGGGGGGCCGGGGAGCTGTTTTTT.

This clone occurred many times. The rearrangement links TRBV29-1 to TRBJ2-3, with D perhaps TRBD1 (5 bases). The CDR3 sequence is 14 residues long. V was cut by 6 bases and J by 1 base, with 14 bases left in between. Germline V gives CDR1 SQVTM, CDR2 ANQGSEA. The CDR3 sequence: CSVAQAWGTDTQYF. CDR3 DNA sequence: TGCAGCGTGGCACAGGCATGGGGCACAGATACGCAGTATTTT.

The V call is TRBV2, the J call TRBJ1-2, with D possibly TRBD1 on 5 matching bases. V gave up 5 bases and J gave up 8 bases, with 15 bases separating them. Germline assignment: CDR1 SNHLY and CDR2 FYNNEI. This CDR3 spans 13 amino acids. The CDR3 loop reads CASSPRVKDGYTF. The CDR3 coding sequence is TGTGCCAGCAGTCCCAGGGTAAAAGACGGCTACACCTTC.

This clone was seen at least ten times. This chain connects TRBV7-9 to TRBJ1-6, with D unresolved. There are 12 residues in the CDR3. With 3 bases removed from V and 10 bases from J, the gap between germline ends came to 7 bases. The germline gives CDR1 SEHNR, CDR2 FQNEAQ (reference sequence). Written as DNA, the CDR3 is TGTGCCAGCAGCTTGCCTGAGTCACCCCTCCACTTT. It is translated as CASSLPESPLHF.

This clone was seen repeatedly, ten times or more. The V gene is TRBV19, the J gene TRBJ2-2, with no clear D. Germline assignment: CDR1 LNHDA and CDR2 SQIVND (reference sequence). CDR3 length equals 15 residues. V shed 9 bases and J shed 0 bases, with 14 bases lying between them. As DNA, the CDR3 is TGTGCCAGCACGGTGATAACCGCGAACACCGGGGAGCTGTTTTTT. This translates into CASTVITANTGELFF. The entire variable domain, with the rest obtained from reference TRBV19 and TRBJ2-2, is as follows: DGGITQSPKYLFRKEGQNVTLSCEQNLNHDAMYWYRQDPGQGLRLIYYSQIVNDFQKGDIAEGYSVSREKKESFPLTVTSAQKNPTAFYLCASTVITANTGELFFGEGSRLTVL.

This clone has only a few counts. This rearrangement joins TRBV19 to TRBJ2-6; D is unclear. Trimming cost V 6 bases and J 4 bases, with 7 bases left between them. The CDR3 sequence is 13 residues long. Germline CDR1 LNHDA, CDR2 SQIVND (reference sequence). The CDR3 DNA is TGTGCCAGTAGGGTGCCCGGGGCCAACGTCCTGACTTTC. This codes for CASRVPGANVLTF.

At least ten counts were recorded for this clone. The chain links TRBV5-1 to TRBJ2-5, with 8 nucleotides matching TRBD1. The germline CDR1 and CDR2 sequences are SGHRS and YFSETQ. This CDR3 contains 16 residues. Trimming removed 3 bases from V and 1 base from J; junction bases left unmatched: 8. CDR3 nucleotides: TGCGCCAGCAGCTCCACAGGGGGTTCCCCCCAAGAGACCCAGTACTTC. Its translation is CASSSTGGSPQETQYF.

In regard to this clone: Sequence at one end of the junction differs from germline and may be a read error. The chain recombines TRBV4-1 with TRBJ1-2; D unclear. The CDR3 is 15 amino acids. Germline loops: CDR1 MGHRA, CDR2 YSYEKL. CDR3 nucleotide sequence: TGCGCCAGCAGCCAACCCCTCGTTGACGGATATGCCTACACCTTC. Its protein product is CASSQPLVDGYAYTF.

Regarding this clone: This clone may be a read error of a much larger clone one base away. The sample contains more than one DNA sequence encoding this CDR3. The rearrangement uses TRBV5-6 and TRBJ2-7; 10 bases match TRBD1. This CDR3 spans 17 amino acids. V lost 1 base to trimming and J lost 3 bases; unmatched junction nucleotides: 10. Germline lookup yields CDR1 SGHDT and CDR2 YYEEEE. CDR3 sequence (DNA): TGTGCCAGCAGCTTGTTTGGATCAGGACAGGGGGTCTACGAGCAGTACTTC. Its protein product is CASSLFGSGQGVYEQYF.

This clone was counted ten times or more. A much larger clone is a single base away; this may be a read error. The V gene is TRBV28, the J gene TRBJ1-1, with D possibly matching TRBD1 (5 bases). The CDR3 contains 15 residues. With 2 bases removed from V and 5 bases from J, the gap between germline ends came to 15 bases. CDR1 is MDHEN and CDR2 is SYDVKM in the germline V gene. The CDR3: CASSLADGGGTEAFF. The CDR3 DNA reads as TGTGCCAGCAGTTTAGCCGACGGGGGTGGTACTGAAGCTTTCTTT.

Remarks on this clone: This may come from a read error, since a much larger clone is one base off. The sample has other DNA sequences that encode this CDR3 too. The gene calls are TRBV6-4 and TRBJ1-1, with 10 bases aligning to TRBD1. Germline CDR1 MRHNA, CDR2 SNTAGT. This CDR3 comprises 16 residues. CDR3 sequence (DNA): TGCGCCAGCAGACCAGGGACAGGGGTGGGAAGCACTGAAGCTTTCTTT. This sequence encodes CASRPGTGVGSTEAFF.

This clone was seen many times. Different DNA sequences within this sample yield the same CDR3. This chain uses TRBV7-2 with TRBJ2-3, with D unclear. Per the germline V gene, CDR1 is SGHTA and CDR2 is FQGNSA. The CDR3 has 13 residues. The V and J ends lost 2 bases and 3 bases respectively, with 6 bases between them. DNA of the CDR3: TGTGCCAGCAGCTTATTGAGGACAGATACGCAGTATTTT. This translates into CASSLLRTDTQYF.

There are many counts of this clone. This chain links TRBV6-1 with TRBJ2-1, with 14 nucleotides matching TRBD2. Germline CDR1 MNHNS, CDR2 SASEGT. This CDR3 is 19 amino acids long. The J segment lost 4 bases and the V segment lost 7 bases, leaving 15 bases of the junction unmatched. This CDR3 is CASNGGTSGGEGGYNEQFF. The CDR3 DNA reads TGTGCCAGCAATGGAGGGACTAGCGGGGGTGAGGGGGGGTACAATGAGCAGTTCTTC.

This clone was found many times. The same CDR3 arises from other DNA sequences in this sample as well. CDR3 nucleotides: TGTGCCAGCAGTCGTCTGTCGGGACAGGGGGAGTCCTACGAGCAGTACTTC. Residues: CASSRLSGQGESYEQYF. The V call is TRBV6-1, the J call TRBJ2-7; 11 bases are a match to TRBD1. Germline CDR1 is MNHNS and CDR2 is SASEGT. J was trimmed by 1 base and V by 5 bases; bases with no gene match: 10. This CDR3 has 17 residues.

V usage is TRBV6-1 and J usage is TRBJ2-6; 8 positions agree with TRBD1. The trim removed 6 bases at V and 4 bases at J, leaving 8 bases unmatched. CDR1 is MNHNS, CDR2 SASEGT, per germline. The CDR3 runs to 16 residues. The CDR3 loop is CASRRSGGEGANVLTF. DNA of the CDR3: TGTGCCAGCAGACGTTCAGGGGGCGAGGGGGCCAACGTCCTGACTTTC.

The V call is TRBV2, the J call TRBJ1-2; D is perhaps TRBD1 (5 bases). The CDR3 sequence is 13 residues long. The germline V gene encodes CDR1 SNHLY and CDR2 FYNNEI. The V end was cut by 2 bases, the J end by 4 bases, with 8 bases between. The CDR3 region is CASSEQGSYGYTF. Here the CDR3 DNA reads TGTGCCAGCAGTGAACAGGGAAGCTATGGCTACACCTTC.

Comment on this clone: As the CDR3 is not closed by the conserved phenylalanine or tryptophan, this likely results from a read error. The chain recombines TRBV28 with TRBJ1-1; no clear D. V was trimmed by 8 bases and J by 4 bases, leaving 26 bases between them. CDR3 size: 17 residues. In germline, CDR1 is MDHEN, CDR2 SYDVKM. The CDR3 DNA is TGTGCCAGCGCTACCCAAATACTTATCAGGAGGAGCACTGAAGCTTTCTCT. Protein product: CASATQILIRRSTEAFS.

This clone occurred many times. One end of the junction fails to match germline, which may point to a read error. The chain employs TRBV7-7 and TRBJ2-5, with D unclear. CDR3 size: 13 residues. CDR1 is SSHAT and CDR2 is FNYEAQ in the germline V gene (reference sequence). CDR3 loop: CASSLVGEETQYF. As DNA, the CDR3 is TGTGCTAGCAGCTTAGTAGGAGAAGAGACCCAGTACTTC.

This clone was observed a handful of times. It may be a read error: a sequence one base away is much more abundant. The CDR3 sequence is CASSQDRGRAGRNEQFF. In DNA, the CDR3 is TGCGCTAGCAGCCAAGATCGAGGGAGGGCTGGTCGCAATGAGCAGTTCTTC. The chain joins TRBV4-3 to TRBJ2-5; 7 bases agree with TRBD2. The end of the DNA fits TRBJ2-1 better, so the J call may be wrong. This CDR3 contains 17 residues. Germline V gene sequence: CDR1 LGHNA, CDR2 YSLEER.

This clone was seen many times. The chain links TRBV2 to TRBJ2-7, with 9 bases lining up with TRBD1. Trimming cost V 6 bases and J 3 bases; bases outside gene matches: 6. CDR1 is SNHLY, CDR2 FYNNEI, per germline. The CDR3 runs to 14 residues. Here the CDR3 reads CASRMGQGDYEQYF. As DNA, the CDR3 is TGTGCCAGCAGGATGGGACAGGGAGACTACGAGCAGTACTTC.

This clone came up many times. The V call is TRBV11-2, the J call TRBJ2-1; 8 nucleotides line up with TRBD1. The junction had 8 bases not matched to a gene; V was cut back by 5 bases and J by 5 bases. The CDR3 covers 15 residues. Germline CDR1 SGHAT, CDR2 FQNNGV. The CDR3 coding sequence is TGTGCCAGCAGCCCCCAACAGGGGGAGAACAATGAGCAGTTCTTC. Encoded protein: CASSPQQGENNEQFF.

This clone was observed at least ten times. The chain employs TRBV5-1 and TRBJ2-6; no definite D call. The V gene's germline CDR1 is SGHRS and CDR2 YFSETQ. The CDR3 runs 14 residues. Trimming removed 1 base from V and 0 bases from J, with 2 bases in between. The CDR3 DNA sequence: TGCGCCAGCAGCTTGTTCTCTGGGGCCAACGTCCTGACTTTC. This codes for CASSLFSGANVLTF.

In its sample, this clone was seen many times. The chain is built from TRBV28 and TRBJ2-1; a weak D match, TRBD1 (5 bases). V was trimmed by 4 bases and J by 4 bases, leaving 14 bases between them. The CDR3 sequence is 15 residues long. CDR1 and CDR2 (germline): MDHEN, SYDVKM. The CDR3 DNA sequence: TGTGCCAGCAGTTACAGGACCTACTTTTACAATGAGCAGTTCTTC. Its protein product is CASSYRTYFYNEQFF. The whole variable domain, remainder taken from reference TRBV28 and TRBJ2-1, is DVKVTQSSRYLVKRTGEKVFLECVQDMDHENMFWYRQDPGLGLRLIYFSYDVKMKEKGDIPEGYSVSREKKERFSLILESASTNQTSMYLCASSYRTYFYNEQFFGPGTRLTVL.

This clone was seen repeatedly, ten times or more. The chain combines TRBV6-4 with TRBJ2-1; the match to TRBD2 covers 11 bases. The length of the CDR3 is 15 residues. After removal of 5 bases from V and 3 bases from J, the junction contained 3 bases not matched to a gene. Germline assignment: CDR1 MRHNA and CDR2 SNTAGT. CDR3 sequence: CASSPLAGDYNEQFF. Written as DNA, the CDR3 is TGTGCCAGCAGTCCACTAGCGGGAGACTACAATGAGCAGTTCTTC.